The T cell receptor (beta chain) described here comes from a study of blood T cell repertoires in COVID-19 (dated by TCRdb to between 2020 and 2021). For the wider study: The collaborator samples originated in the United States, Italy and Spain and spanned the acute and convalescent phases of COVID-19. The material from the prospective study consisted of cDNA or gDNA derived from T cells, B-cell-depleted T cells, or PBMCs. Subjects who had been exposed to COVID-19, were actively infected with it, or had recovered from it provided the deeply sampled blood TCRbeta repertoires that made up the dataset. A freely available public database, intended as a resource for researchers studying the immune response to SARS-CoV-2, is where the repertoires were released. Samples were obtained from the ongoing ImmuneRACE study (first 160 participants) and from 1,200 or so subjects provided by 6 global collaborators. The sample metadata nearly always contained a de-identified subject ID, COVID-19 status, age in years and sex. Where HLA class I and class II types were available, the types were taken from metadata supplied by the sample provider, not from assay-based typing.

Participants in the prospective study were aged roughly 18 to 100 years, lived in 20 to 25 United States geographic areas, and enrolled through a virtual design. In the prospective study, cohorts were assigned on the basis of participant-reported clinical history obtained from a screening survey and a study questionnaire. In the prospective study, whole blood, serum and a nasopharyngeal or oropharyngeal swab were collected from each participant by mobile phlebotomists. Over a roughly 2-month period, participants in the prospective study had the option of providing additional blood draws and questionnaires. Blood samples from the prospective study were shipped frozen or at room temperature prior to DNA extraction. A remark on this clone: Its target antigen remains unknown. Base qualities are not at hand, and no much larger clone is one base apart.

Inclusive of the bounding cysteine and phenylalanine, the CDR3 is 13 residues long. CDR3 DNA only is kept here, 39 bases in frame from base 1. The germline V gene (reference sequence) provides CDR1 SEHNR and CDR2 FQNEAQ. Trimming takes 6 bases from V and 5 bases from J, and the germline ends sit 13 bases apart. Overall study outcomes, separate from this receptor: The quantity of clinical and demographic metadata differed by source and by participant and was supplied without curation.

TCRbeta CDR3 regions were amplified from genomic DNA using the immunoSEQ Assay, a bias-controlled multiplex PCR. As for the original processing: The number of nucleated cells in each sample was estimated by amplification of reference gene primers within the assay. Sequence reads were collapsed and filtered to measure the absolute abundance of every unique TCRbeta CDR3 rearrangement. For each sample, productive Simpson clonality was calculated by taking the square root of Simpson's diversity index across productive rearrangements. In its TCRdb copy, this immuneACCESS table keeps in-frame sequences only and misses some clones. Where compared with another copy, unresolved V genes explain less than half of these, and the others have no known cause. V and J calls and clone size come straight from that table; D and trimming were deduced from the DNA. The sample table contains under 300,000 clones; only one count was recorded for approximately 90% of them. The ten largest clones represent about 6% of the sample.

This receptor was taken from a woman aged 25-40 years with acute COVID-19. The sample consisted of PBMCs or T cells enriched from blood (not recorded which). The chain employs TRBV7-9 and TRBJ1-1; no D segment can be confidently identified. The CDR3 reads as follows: CASRHSSGTEAFF. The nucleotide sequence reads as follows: TGTGCCAGCAGACACTCTAGTGGTACTGAAGCTTTCTTT.